Sequencing of this TCR beta chain was carried out in a study of blood T cell repertoires in COVID-19. Study information: COVID-19 samples collected from the United States, Italy and Spain covered acute and convalescent phases. In each case, the material was cDNA or gDNA derived from T cells, B-cell-depleted T cells, or PBMCs.

The length of the CDR3 is 13 residues. Trimming cost V 3 bases and J 5 bases, with 8 bases left between them. Study processing details: Reference gene primers were amplified, and this amplification served to estimate nucleated cell counts. Generated by immunoSEQ multiplex PCR, the TCRdb table keeps only in-frame clones and is missing some. That table gives V, J and clone size, and the DNA gave D and trimming. The table includes around 72,000 clones, roughly 82% detected once. The gene calls are TRBV12-3 or TRBV12-4 and TRBJ1-5, with D unresolved. The specimen sequenced was peripheral blood. The TCR was taken from a human donor in a cohort sampled during active COVID-19. CDR3 sequence (DNA): TGTGCCAGCAGTTTCCTCCGGGATCAGCCCCAGCATTTT. This translates into CASSFLRDQPQHF.